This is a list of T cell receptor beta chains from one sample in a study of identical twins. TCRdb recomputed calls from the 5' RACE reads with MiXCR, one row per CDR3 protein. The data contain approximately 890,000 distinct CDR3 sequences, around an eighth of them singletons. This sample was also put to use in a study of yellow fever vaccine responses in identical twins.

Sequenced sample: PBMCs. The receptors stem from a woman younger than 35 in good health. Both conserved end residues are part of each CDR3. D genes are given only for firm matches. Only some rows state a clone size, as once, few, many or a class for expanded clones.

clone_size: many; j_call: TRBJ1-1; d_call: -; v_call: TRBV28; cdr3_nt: TGTGCCAGCACCCCAGCGGATGGGAGTTTGAACACTGAAGCTTTCTTT; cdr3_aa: CASTPADGSLNTEAFF
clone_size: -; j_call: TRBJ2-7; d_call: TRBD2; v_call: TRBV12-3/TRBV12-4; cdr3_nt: TGTGCCAGCAGTCCGACTAGCGGGAGATCGTCCTACGAGCAGTACTTC; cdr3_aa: CASSPTSGRSSYEQYF
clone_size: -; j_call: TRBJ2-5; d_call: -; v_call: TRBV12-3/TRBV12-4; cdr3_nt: TGTGCCAGCAGTTTAACCCCAGGTCGGGAGACCCAGTACTTC; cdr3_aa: CASSLTPGRETQYF
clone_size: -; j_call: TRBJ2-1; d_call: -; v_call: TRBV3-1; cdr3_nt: TGTGCCAGCAGCCAAGCCAAGGGGATTGAGCAGTTCTTC; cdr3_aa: CASSQAKGIEQFF
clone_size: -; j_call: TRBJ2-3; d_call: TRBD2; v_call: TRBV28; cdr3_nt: TGTGCCAGCAGTTATCTGCCGGGGGGGGGCACAGATACGCAGTATTTT; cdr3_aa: CASSYLPGGGTDTQYF
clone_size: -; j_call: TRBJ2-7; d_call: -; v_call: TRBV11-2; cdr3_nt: TGTGCCAGCAGCTCCCGGAAAACAGGGATCTACGAGCAGTACTTC; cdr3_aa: CASSSRKTGIYEQYF
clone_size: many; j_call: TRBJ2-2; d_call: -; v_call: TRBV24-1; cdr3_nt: TGTGCCACCAGTGAAGGGCGATACAACACCGGGGAGCTGTTTTTT; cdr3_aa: CATSEGRYNTGELFF
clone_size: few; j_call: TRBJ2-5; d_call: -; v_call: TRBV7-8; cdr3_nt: TGTGCCAGCAGCTTAGTTTCGCTCCCTGAGACCCAGTACTTC; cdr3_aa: CASSLVSLPETQYF
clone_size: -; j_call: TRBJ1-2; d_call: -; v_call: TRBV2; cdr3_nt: TGTGCCTTCTGTAAGACCGGGACAAAAAGTAGAGGCCTCTATGGCTACACCTTC; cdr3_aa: CAFCKTGTKSRGLYGYTF
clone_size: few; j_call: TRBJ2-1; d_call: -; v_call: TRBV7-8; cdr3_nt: TGTGCCAGCAGCTTAGAGGCCAGGGGAGCTCTCAATGAGCAGTTCTTC; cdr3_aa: CASSLEARGALNEQFF
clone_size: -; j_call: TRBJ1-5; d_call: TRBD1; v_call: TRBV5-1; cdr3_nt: TGCGCCAGCGGGACAGGGGAAAGCAATCAGCCCCAGCATTTT; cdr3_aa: CASGTGESNQPQHF
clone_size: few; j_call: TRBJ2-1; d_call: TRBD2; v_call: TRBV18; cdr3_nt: TGTGCCAGCTCACCACTCCGACTAGCGGGTATTTCCGGGGGCAATGAGCAGTTCTTC; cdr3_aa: CASSPLRLAGISGGNEQFF
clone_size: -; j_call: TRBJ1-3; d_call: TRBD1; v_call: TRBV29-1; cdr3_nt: TGCAGCGTTGACAGGGGGAACACCATATATTTT; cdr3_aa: CSVDRGNTIYF
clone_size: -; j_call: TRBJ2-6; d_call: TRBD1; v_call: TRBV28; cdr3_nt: TGTGCCAGCAGCCCACAGGGGGTCCTCTCTGGGGCCAACGTCCTGACTTTC; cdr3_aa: CASSPQGVLSGANVLTF
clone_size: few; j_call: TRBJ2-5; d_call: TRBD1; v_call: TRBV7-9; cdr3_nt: TGTGCCAGCAGCCCCGACAGGGCCCAAGAGACCCAGTACTTC; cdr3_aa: CASSPDRAQETQYF
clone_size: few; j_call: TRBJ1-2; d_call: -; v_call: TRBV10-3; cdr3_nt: TGTGCCATCAGTCGGGGGTTGGCCTATGGCTACACCTTC; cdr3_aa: CAISRGLAYGYTF
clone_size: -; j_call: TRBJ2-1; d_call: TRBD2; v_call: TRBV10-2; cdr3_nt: TGCGCCAGCACACCGGGACTACTGGCGACCTACAATGAGCAGTTCTTC; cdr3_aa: CASTPGLLATYNEQFF
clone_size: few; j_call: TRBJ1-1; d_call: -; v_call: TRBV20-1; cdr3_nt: TGCAGTGCTGGAAAGAACACTGAAGCTTTCTTT; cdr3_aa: CSAGKNTEAFF
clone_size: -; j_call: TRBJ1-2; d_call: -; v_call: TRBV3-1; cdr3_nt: TGTGCCAGCAGCCCCGGGGACCAATCCACCGGCTACACCTTC; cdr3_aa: CASSPGDQSTGYTF
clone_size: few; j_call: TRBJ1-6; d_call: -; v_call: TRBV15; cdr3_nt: TGTGCCACCAGCAGAGATAAGGGGTGGGGTTCACCCCTCCACTTT; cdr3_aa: CATSRDKGWGSPLHF
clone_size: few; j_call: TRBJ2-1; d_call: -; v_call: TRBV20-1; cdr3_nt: TGCAGTGCCCAGAAGACCGCCGTCACTTACAATGAGCAGTTCTTC; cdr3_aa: CSAQKTAVTYNEQFF
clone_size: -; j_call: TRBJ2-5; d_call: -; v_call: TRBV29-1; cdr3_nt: TGCAGCGTTTACACGGGAGAGACCCAGTACTTC; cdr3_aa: CSVYTGETQYF